Sequencing of this T cell receptor (beta chain) was carried out in a study of CD8+ T cells in alopecia areata. Noted treatment: oral pan-JAK inhibitor, 5-10 mg twice daily. RNA extraction and reverse transcription yielded cDNA as sequencing template. Sequenced by immunoSEQ multiplex PCR; TCRdb stores in-frame clones only, minus some. The profile shows roughly 92,000 clones, 70% to 85% of them singletons. Sequences were derived from CD8+ T cells sorted from blood, sampled at approximately week 42, from a patient treated with tofacitinib. The receptor was isolated from a human donor with alopecia areata.

This chain's CDR3 is CATRGGLGLHGYTF. Here the CDR3 DNA reads TGTGCCACCCGGGGGGGCTTAGGGCTCCATGGCTACACCTTC. This chain links TRBV13 with TRBJ1-2; D perhaps matches TRBD1 (6 bases). Germline loops: CDR1 PRHDT, CDR2 FYEKMQ (reference sequence). V was trimmed by 10 bases and J by 6 bases, leaving 21 bases between them. The CDR3 loop spans 14 amino acids.